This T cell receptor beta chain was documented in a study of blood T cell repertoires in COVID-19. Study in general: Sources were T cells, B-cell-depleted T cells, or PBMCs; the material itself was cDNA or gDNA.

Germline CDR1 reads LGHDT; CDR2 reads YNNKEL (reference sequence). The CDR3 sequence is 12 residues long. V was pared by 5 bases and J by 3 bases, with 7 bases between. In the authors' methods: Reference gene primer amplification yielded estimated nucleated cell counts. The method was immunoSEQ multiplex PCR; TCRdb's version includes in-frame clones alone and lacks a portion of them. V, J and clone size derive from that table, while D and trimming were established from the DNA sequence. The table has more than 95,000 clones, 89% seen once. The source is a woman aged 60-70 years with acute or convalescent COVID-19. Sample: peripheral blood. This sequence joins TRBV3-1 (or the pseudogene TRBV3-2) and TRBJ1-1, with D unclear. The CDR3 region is CASSRVDTEAFF. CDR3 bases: TGTGCCAGCAGCAGAGTGGACACTGAAGCTTTCTTT.